The rows below give T cell receptor beta chains drawn from one sample of a study of shared clonotypes between healthy human individuals. Only in-frame clones appear in the TCRdb table, and some are missing; sequencing was by immunoSEQ multiplex PCR. The sample contains about a million clones, under 80% of which appear only once. Sequencing was performed on memory CD4+ T cells sorted from blood. These receptors originate from a man between 18 and 29 years old in good health. Each CDR3 is given with its conserved first and last residue. A D gene is named only where the DNA matches it firmly. Some rows mark clone size as missing; the rest say once, few, many or name a class of expanded clone.

J: TRBJ1-5
size: .
D: .
V: TRBV6-1
CDR3: CASSEALRGQPQHF
DNA: TGTGCCAGCAGTGAAGCGCTCCGGGGTCAGCCCCAGCATTTT

J: TRBJ1-1
size: .
D: .
V: TRBV11-3
CDR3: CASSSSSQGSDTEAFF
DNA: TGTGCCAGCAGCTCCTCCTCACAGGGATCGGACACTGAAGCTTTCTTT

J: TRBJ1-3
size: once
D: .
V: TRBV10-1
CDR3: CASSQGLGNTIYF
DNA: TGCGCCAGCAGCCAGGGATTAGGAAACACCATATATTTT

J: TRBJ2-7
size: .
D: TRBD1
V: TRBV10-3
CDR3: CATTGVPSEQYF
DNA: TGTGCCACAACAGGGGTCCCTAGCGAGCAGTACTTC

J: TRBJ1-5
size: .
D: .
V: TRBV6-6
CDR3: CASSYSYQPQHF
DNA: TGTGCCAGCAGTTACTCGTACCAGCCCCAGCATTTT

J: TRBJ2-1
size: .
D: TRBD2
V: TRBV6-6
CDR3: CAISNSGGEQFF
DNA: TGTGCCATCAGTAATAGCGGGGGTGAGCAGTTCTTC

J: TRBJ2-3
size: .
D: TRBD2
V: TRBV9
CDR3: CASSVATSGGWGTDTQYF
DNA: TGTGCCAGCAGCGTAGCTACTAGCGGGGGTTGGGGCACAGATACGCAGTATTTT

J: TRBJ1-3
size: .
D: .
V: TRBV30
CDR3: CAWNPGGNTIYF
DNA: TGTGCCTGGAACCCCGGGGGAAACACCATATATTTT

J: TRBJ2-3
size: .
D: TRBD2
V: TRBV7-2
CDR3: CASSLSSGSTDTQYF
DNA: TGTGCCAGCAGCTTATCTAGCGGAAGCACAGATACGCAGTATTTT

J: TRBJ1-3
size: once
D: .
V: TRBV5-5
CDR3: CASSQRTDTTSGNTIYF
DNA: TGTGCCAGCAGCCAACGGACAGATACGACCTCTGGAAACACCATATATTTT

J: TRBJ2-1
size: .
D: .
V: TRBV9
CDR3: CASSVDPSSYNEQFF
DNA: TGTGCCAGCAGCGTAGACCCGAGCTCCTACAATGAGCAGTTCTTC

J: TRBJ2-7
size: .
D: .
V: TRBV7-2
CDR3: CASSLRTFDEQYF
DNA: TGTGCCAGCAGCTTAAGGACGTTTGACGAGCAGTACTTC

J: TRBJ2-3
size: few
D: .
V: TRBV5-1
CDR3: CASSQGPSTDTQYF
DNA: TGCGCCAGCAGCCAGGGACCCAGCACAGATACGCAGTATTTT

J: TRBJ2-5
size: .
D: TRBD1
V: TRBV7-2
CDR3: CASSPFDRDQETQYF
DNA: TGTGCCAGCAGCCCCTTCGACAGGGACCAAGAGACCCAGTACTTC

J: TRBJ1-3
size: once
D: TRBD1
V: TRBV14
CDR3: CASSLWGGQVGNTIYF
DNA: TGTGCCAGCAGCCTTTGGGGGGGACAGGTTGGAAACACCATATATTTT

J: TRBJ2-3
size: .
D: .
V: TRBV2
CDR3: CASSEFYTQYF
DNA: TGTGCCAGCAGTGAATTTTATACGCAGTATTTT

J: TRBJ2-1
size: .
D: TRBD2
V: TRBV11-3
CDR3: CASSLRTSGYNEQFF
DNA: TGTGCCAGCAGCCTCCGGACTAGCGGGTACAATGAGCAGTTCTTC